These 22 T cell receptor beta chains were sequenced from one sample in a study of T cell repertoires in cytomegalovirus infection. For these receptors, no antigen is known. TCRdb recomputed calls from the reads with MiXCR, one row per CDR3 protein. The sample lists hundreds of thousands of distinct CDR3 sequences, 30% to 35% occurring once. The material was cultured CD8+ T cells from PBMCs, obtained from culture after CMV antigen stimulation. The origin of the receptors is a human donor in good health (CMV status not recorded). Some clones in this sample may be carry-over from other donors' samples.

The chain carries TRBV4-2 and TRBJ2-4, with TRBD1 matching over 9 bases. CDR1 LGHNA and CDR2 YNFKEQ come from the germline V gene. This CDR3 spans 14 amino acids. With 4 bases clipped from V and 7 bases from J, the junction kept 5 bases outside the gene matches. The CDR3 DNA follows: TGTGCCAGCAGCCCCGAGGGACAGGGCAACATTCAGTACTTC. Its translation: CASSPEGQGNIQYF.

By sample share, this clonotype is medium-sized (0.01 to 0.1%). The CDR3 protein is CASSHPGAGSYNEQFF. CDR3 coding DNA: TGTGCCAGCAGCCATCCGGGGGCAGGCTCCTACAATGAGCAGTTCTTC. V and J are TRBV7-2 and TRBJ2-1; D may correspond to TRBD1 or TRBD2 (6 bases each). CDR3 length equals 16 residues. Trimming took off 5 bases at V and 0 bases at J, with 14 bases between the two ends. The germline CDR1 and CDR2 sequences are SGHTA and FQGNSA.

The V and J genes are TRBV20-1 and TRBJ1-1; no clear D gene. CDR3 length equals 15 residues. The V end was cut by 0 bases, the J end by 1 base, with 12 bases between. Germline values: CDR1 DFQATT, CDR2 SNEGSKA (reference sequence). The CDR3 here is CSARDVWSPNTEAFF. In DNA form, the CDR3 reads TGCAGTGCTAGAGATGTGTGGTCACCGAACACTGAAGCTTTCTTT.

Many counts were recorded for this clonotype. V gene TRBV7-9 combines with J gene TRBJ2-1, with D maybe TRBD1 (7 bases). This CDR3 has 14 residues. Trimming removed 1 base from V and 7 bases from J, with 11 bases in between. Germline CDR1 SEHNR, CDR2 FQNEAQ (reference sequence). CDR3 DNA: TGTGCCAGCAGCTTAGGTTCAGGGGGGAATGAGCAGTTCTTC. As protein: CASSLGSGGNEQFF.

This rearrangement joins TRBV7-2 to TRBJ2-7, with TRBD2 matching 8 bases. CDR3 length: 15 amino acids. V lost 4 bases and J lost 0; bases outside the gene matches: 5. Germline V gene sequence: CDR1 SGHTA, CDR2 FQGNSA. This CDR3 reads CASSSGGTDSYEQYF. The CDR3 DNA follows: TGTGCCAGCAGCTCGGGAGGGACGGACTCCTACGAGCAGTACTTC.

This chain uses TRBV5-1 with TRBJ1-5; D might be TRBD1 (5 bases). This CDR3 has 15 amino acids. The V and J ends lost 0 bases and 4 bases respectively, with 11 bases between them. Germline V gene lookup returns CDR1 SGHRS and CDR2 YFSETQ. CDR3 in DNA: TGCGCCAGCAGCTTGGCCGGGGGACCGAATCAGCCCCAGCATTTT. It specifies CASSLAGGPNQPQHF. Looking up the rest from reference TRBV5-1 and TRBJ1-5 gives the full variable domain: KAGVTQTPRYLIKTRGQQVTLSCSPISGHRSVSWYQQTPGQGLQFLFEYFSETQRNKGNFPGRFSGRQFSNSRSEMNVSTLELGDSALYLCASSLAGGPNQPQHFGDGTRLSIL.

The V gene is TRBV4-2, the J gene TRBJ1-4; D gene unclear. The CDR3 contains 20 residues. Trimming cost V 0 bases and J 0 bases, with 20 bases left between them. Germline loops: CDR1 LGHNA, CDR2 YNFKEQ. CDR3 loop: CASSQDVQAPLYATNEKLFF. CDR3 nucleotide sequence: TGTGCCAGCAGCCAAGACGTCCAGGCGCCTCTCTACGCAACTAATGAAAAACTGTTTTTT.

About this clonotype: With a much larger clone just one base away, this may be a read error. The chain has TRBV7-2 and TRBJ2-3; weak D call: TRBD2 (7 bases). The length of the CDR3 is 16 residues. CDR1 and CDR2 (germline): SGHTA, FQGNSA. V was cut by 7 bases and J by 1 base, with 18 bases left in between. CDR3 DNA: TGTGCCAGCACCCCGATGGGGGGGGCTGGCACAGATACGCAGTATTTT. Its protein product is CASTPMGGAGTDTQYF. Drawing the rest from reference TRBV7-2 and TRBJ2-3, the complete variable domain is GAGVSQSPSNKVTEKGKDVELRCDPISGHTALYWYRQSLGQGLEFLIYFQGNSAPDKSGLPSDRFSAERTGGSVSTLTIQRTQQEDSAVYLCASTPMGGAGTDTQYFGPGTRLTVL.

V is TRBV27 and J is TRBJ1-1; TRBD1 might be the D (5 bases). There are 15 residues in the CDR3. CDR1 MNHEY and CDR2 SMNVEV come from the germline V gene (reference sequence). V was shortened by 5 bases and J by 6 bases, with 19 bases between the two germline ends. The CDR3 is CASSTPGPRVSEAFF. CDR3 nucleotides: TGTGCCAGCAGTACCCCAGGGCCCCGGGTATCTGAAGCTTTCTTT.

The table lists this clonotype with a few counts. The chain links TRBV19 to TRBJ1-1, with TRBD1 matching 10 bases. Per the germline V gene, CDR1 is LNHDA and CDR2 is SQIVND (reference sequence). The J segment lost 5 bases and the V segment lost 0 bases, leaving 9 bases of the junction unmatched. CDR3 length: 17 residues. Written as DNA, the CDR3 is TGTGCCAGTAGTATAGACCCCGACAGGGGGCGATGGACTGAAGCTTTCTTT. Protein sequence: CASSIDPDRGRWTEAFF. The variable domain in full, with the rest retrieved from reference TRBV19 and TRBJ1-1, is DGGITQSPKYLFRKEGQNVTLSCEQNLNHDAMYWYRQDPGQGLRLIYYSQIVNDFQKGDIAEGYSVSREKKESFPLTVTSAQKNPTAFYLCASSIDPDRGRWTEAFFGQGTRLTVV.

The rearrangement uses TRBV7-2 and TRBJ1-2; no definite D call. Germline V gene data show CDR1 as SGHTA and CDR2 as FQGNSA. V was cut by 1 base and J by 8 bases, with 11 bases left in between. The CDR3 is 13 residues long. This CDR3 reads CASSLVWVEGYTF. CDR3 nucleotide sequence: TGTGCCAGCAGCTTAGTTTGGGTGGAAGGCTACACCTTC.

In this sample, this clonotype turned up many times. The V gene is TRBV12-3 or TRBV12-4, the J gene TRBJ1-1; D remains unclear. The CDR3 runs 12 residues. The ends were cut back, 3 bases at V and 6 bases at J, with 8 bases in the middle. The CDR3 coding sequence is TGTGCCAGCAGTTTTCCAGGCTCTGAAGCTTTCTTT. Amino acids: CASSFPGSEAFF.

The V call is TRBV6-6, the J call TRBJ1-1; TRBD1 matches 8 bases. The CDR3 has 15 amino acids. Germline CDR1 is MNHNY and CDR2 is SVGAGI (reference sequence). V shed 2 bases, J shed 4 bases, and the junction held 6 bases outside the gene matches. For the CDR3, the DNA is TGTGCCAGCAGTTACCCAGGGGGCGCGAGCACTGAAGCTTTCTTT. Translating gives CASSYPGGASTEAFF.

This clonotype was counted between two and nine times. This chain connects TRBV19 to TRBJ2-1, with TRBD1 matching 9 bases. V was pared by 3 bases and J by 7 bases, with 19 bases of the junction left unmatched. CDR3 length equals 19 residues. Germline values: CDR1 LNHDA, CDR2 SQIVND (reference sequence). The CDR3: CASSMAGTGPLSIYNEQFF. CDR3 coding DNA: TGTGCCAGTAGTATGGCTGGGACAGGGCCCCTTTCGATTTATAATGAGCAGTTCTTC.

This clonotype came up a few times. This chain links TRBV4-1 with TRBJ2-5; D may be TRBD1 (6 bases). V lost 2 bases and J 4 bases, leaving 17 bases between the germline ends. The CDR3 sequence is 16 residues long. CDR1 is MGHRA and CDR2 is YSYEKL in the germline V gene. CDR3: CASSQPLQGSGETQYF. For the CDR3, the DNA is TGCGCCAGCAGCCAACCCCTACAGGGTTCAGGAGAGACCCAGTACTTC.

This rearrangement joins TRBV7-9 to TRBJ1-2; 8 bases line up with TRBD1. CDR1 and CDR2 from the germline V gene are SEHNR and FQNEAQ (reference sequence). The CDR3 loop spans 16 amino acids. Germline trimming cut 5 bases from V and 3 bases from J; bases unmatched to any gene: 11. The CDR3 spells CASSEAGTGDYYGYTF. In DNA form, the CDR3 reads TGTGCCAGCAGCGAAGCCGGGACAGGCGACTACTATGGCTACACCTTC.

This clonotype was observed a handful of times. The CDR3 nucleotides read TGTGCCAGCACTCCGGGACAGGCAAGCTCCTATAATTCACCCCTCCACTTT. As protein: CASTPGQASSYNSPLHF. V gene TRBV6-2 or TRBV6-3 combines with J gene TRBJ1-6; TRBD1 matches 8 bases. V gave up 7 bases and J gave up 0 bases; unmatched junction bases: 8. In germline, CDR1 is MNHEY, CDR2 SVGEGT. The CDR3 runs to 17 residues.

This clonotype was detected many times. The chain combines TRBV7-8 with TRBJ1-5, with TRBD1 as a possible D gene (5 bases). CDR1 and CDR2 from the germline V gene are SGHVS and FQNEAQ. The V gene lost 5 bases and the J gene lost 0 bases, with 11 bases spanning the gap. CDR3 length equals 15 residues. The CDR3 region has the DNA TGTGCCAGCAGCACCCAGACAGATAGCAATCAGCCCCAGCATTTT. Its translation: CASSTQTDSNQPQHF.

The chain recombines TRBV2 with TRBJ2-3, with D perhaps being TRBD1 or TRBD2 (5 bases each). V was clipped by 3 bases and J by 0 bases, with 10 bases between them. Per the germline V gene, CDR1 is SNHLY and CDR2 is FYNNEI. The CDR3 covers 15 residues. The chain's CDR3 is CASSEGRTSTDTQYF. The CDR3 DNA reads as TGTGCCAGCAGTGAGGGGCGGACTAGCACAGATACGCAGTATTTT.

This clonotype was observed many times. V gene TRBV7-6 combines with J gene TRBJ1-2; perhaps TRBD1 as D (5 bases). Trimming removed 4 bases at V and 7 bases at J, with 28 bases between. The CDR3 runs to 18 residues. CDR1 and CDR2 from the germline V gene are SGHVS and FNYEAQ. The CDR3 nucleotides read TGTGCCAGCAGCTATCGTCAGCAGGACACCAGTCTGACCGCTGGCTACACCTTC. It is translated as CASSYRQQDTSLTAGYTF.

This clonotype appeared many times. The CDR3 loop is CASSLNTALVNEQFF. The CDR3 DNA reads TGTGCCAGCAGCTTAAACACAGCGTTGGTCAATGAGCAGTTCTTC. J is TRBJ2-1 and V is TRBV7-9; D is uncertain. The CDR3 extends over 15 amino acids. V lost 2 bases and J lost 6, with 14 bases in between. Germline V gene data show CDR1 as SEHNR and CDR2 as FQNEAQ (reference sequence).

V gene TRBV20-1 combines with J gene TRBJ2-4; no clear D gene. The CDR3 consists of 11 residues. The V gene's germline CDR1 is DFQATT and CDR2 SNEGSKA (reference sequence). V was pared by 4 bases and J by 6 bases, with 7 bases between. The DNA of the CDR3 is TGCAGTGCTACCAGTGGAAACATTCAGTACTTC. This codes for CSATSGNIQYF.